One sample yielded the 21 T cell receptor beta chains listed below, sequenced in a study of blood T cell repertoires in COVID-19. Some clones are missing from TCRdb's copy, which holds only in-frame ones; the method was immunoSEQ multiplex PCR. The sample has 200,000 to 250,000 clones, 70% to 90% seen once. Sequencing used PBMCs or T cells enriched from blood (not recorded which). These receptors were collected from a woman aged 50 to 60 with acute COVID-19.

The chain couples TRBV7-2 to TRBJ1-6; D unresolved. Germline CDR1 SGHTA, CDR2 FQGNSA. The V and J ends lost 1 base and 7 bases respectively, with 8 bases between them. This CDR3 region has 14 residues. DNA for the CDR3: TGTGCCAGCAGCTTAGTTGGAGGAAATTCACCCCTCCACTTT. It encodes CASSLVGGNSPLHF.

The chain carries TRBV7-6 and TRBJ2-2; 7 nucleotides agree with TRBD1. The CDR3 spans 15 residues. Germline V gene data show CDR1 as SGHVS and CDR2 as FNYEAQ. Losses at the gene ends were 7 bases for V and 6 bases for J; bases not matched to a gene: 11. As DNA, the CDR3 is TGTGCCAGCACCTCCCGGACAGGTCGGCCCGGGGAGCTGTTTTTT. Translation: CASTSRTGRPGELFF.

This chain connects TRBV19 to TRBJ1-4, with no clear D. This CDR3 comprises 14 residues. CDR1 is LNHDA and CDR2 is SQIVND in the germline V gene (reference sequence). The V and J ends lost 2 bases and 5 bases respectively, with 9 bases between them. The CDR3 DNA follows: TGTGCCAGTAGTATACACGACATAAATGAAAAACTGTTTTTT. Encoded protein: CASSIHDINEKLFF.

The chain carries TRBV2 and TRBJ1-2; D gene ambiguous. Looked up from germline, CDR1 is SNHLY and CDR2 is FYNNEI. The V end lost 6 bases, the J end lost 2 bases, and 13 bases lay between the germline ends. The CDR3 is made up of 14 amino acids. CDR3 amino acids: CASREDDSNYGYTF. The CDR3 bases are TGTGCCAGCAGGGAGGATGATTCAAACTATGGCTACACCTTC.

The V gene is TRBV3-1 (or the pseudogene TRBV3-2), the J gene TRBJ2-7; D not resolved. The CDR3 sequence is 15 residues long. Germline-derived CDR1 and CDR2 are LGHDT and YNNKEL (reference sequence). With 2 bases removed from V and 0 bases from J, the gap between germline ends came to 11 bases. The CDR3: CASSQTVATSYEQYF. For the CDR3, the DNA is TGTGCCAGCAGCCAAACGGTCGCTACCTCCTACGAGCAGTACTTC.

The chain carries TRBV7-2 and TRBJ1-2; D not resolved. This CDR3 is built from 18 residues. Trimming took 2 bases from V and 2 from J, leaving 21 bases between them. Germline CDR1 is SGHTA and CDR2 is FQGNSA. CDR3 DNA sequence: TGTGCCAGCAGCTTAAATCCCTCGAGGGCCCGCCGGAACTATGGCTACACCTTC. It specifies CASSLNPSRARRNYGYTF.

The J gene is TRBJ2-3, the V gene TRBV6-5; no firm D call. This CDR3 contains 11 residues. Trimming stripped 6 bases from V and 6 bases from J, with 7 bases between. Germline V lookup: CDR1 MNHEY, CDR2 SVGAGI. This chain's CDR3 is CASSLGDTQYF. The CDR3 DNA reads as TGTGCCAGCAGCCTAGGTGATACGCAGTATTTT.

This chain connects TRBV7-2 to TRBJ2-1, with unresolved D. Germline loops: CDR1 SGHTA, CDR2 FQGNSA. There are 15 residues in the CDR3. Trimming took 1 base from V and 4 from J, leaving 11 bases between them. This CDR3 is CASSLGVSRYNEQFF. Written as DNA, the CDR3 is TGTGCCAGCAGCTTAGGGGTTAGCAGATACAATGAGCAGTTCTTC.

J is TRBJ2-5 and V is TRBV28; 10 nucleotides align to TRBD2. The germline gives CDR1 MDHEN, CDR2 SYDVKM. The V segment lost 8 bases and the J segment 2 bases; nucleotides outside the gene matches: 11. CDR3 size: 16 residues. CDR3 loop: CASPPSGSSLQETQYF. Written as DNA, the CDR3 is TGTGCCAGCCCGCCTAGCGGGAGTAGCCTACAAGAGACCCAGTACTTC.

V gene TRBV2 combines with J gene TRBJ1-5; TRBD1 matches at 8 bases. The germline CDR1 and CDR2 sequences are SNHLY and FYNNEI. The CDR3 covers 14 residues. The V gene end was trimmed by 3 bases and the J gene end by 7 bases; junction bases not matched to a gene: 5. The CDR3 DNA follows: TGTGCCAGCAGTGATCAGGGGGCGGGGCAGCCCCAGCATTTT. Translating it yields CASSDQGAGQPQHF. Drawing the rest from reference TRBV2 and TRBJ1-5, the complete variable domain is EPEVTQTPSHQVTQMGQEVILRCVPISNHLYFYWYRQILGQKVEFLVSFYNNEISEKSEIFDDQFSVERPDGSNFTLKIRSTKLEDSAMYFCASSDQGAGQPQHFGDGTRLSIL.

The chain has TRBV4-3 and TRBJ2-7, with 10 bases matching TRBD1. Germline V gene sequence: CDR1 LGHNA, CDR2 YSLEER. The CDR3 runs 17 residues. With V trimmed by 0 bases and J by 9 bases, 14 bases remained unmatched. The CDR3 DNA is TGCGCCAGCAGCCAAGATGATTATGGCGGACAGGGGGTTGGGCAGTACTTC. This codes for CASSQDDYGGQGVGQYF.

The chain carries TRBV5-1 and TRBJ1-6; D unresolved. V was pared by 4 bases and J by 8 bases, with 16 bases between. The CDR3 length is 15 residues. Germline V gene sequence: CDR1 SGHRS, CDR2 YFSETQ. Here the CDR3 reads CASSLRLKADSPLHF. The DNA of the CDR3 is TGCGCCAGCAGCCTAAGACTCAAGGCGGATTCACCCCTCCACTTT.

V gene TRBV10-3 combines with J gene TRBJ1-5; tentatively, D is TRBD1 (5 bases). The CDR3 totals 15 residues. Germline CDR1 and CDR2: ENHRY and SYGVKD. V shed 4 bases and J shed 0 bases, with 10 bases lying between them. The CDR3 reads CAISGQQNSNQPQHF. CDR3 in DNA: TGTGCCATCAGTGGACAGCAAAATAGCAATCAGCCCCAGCATTTT.

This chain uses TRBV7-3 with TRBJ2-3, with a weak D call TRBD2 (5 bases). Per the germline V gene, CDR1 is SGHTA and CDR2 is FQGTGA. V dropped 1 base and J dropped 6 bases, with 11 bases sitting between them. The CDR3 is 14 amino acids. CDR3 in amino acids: CASSLNSGFDTQYF. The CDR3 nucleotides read TGTGCCAGCAGCTTAAATTCGGGGTTTGATACGCAGTATTTT.

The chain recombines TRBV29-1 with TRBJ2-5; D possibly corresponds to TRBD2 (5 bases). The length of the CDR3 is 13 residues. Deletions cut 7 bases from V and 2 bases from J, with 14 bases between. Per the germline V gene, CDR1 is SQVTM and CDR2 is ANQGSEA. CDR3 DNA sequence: TGCAGCGGGCGGGCTAGCAGACAAGAGACCCAGTACTTC. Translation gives CSGRASRQETQYF.

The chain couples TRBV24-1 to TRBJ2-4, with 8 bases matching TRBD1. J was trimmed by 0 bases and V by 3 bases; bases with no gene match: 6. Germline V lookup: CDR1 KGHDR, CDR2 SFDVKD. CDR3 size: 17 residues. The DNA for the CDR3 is TGTGCCACCAGTGATCCCGGACAGGGAGTAGCCAAAAACATTCAGTACTTC. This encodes CATSDPGQGVAKNIQYF.

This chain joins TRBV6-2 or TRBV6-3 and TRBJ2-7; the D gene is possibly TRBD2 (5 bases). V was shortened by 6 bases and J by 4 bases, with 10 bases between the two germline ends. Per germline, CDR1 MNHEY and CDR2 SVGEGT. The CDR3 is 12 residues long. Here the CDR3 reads CASSLAPYEQYF. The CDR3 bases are TGTGCCAGCAGCCTAGCTCCATACGAGCAGTACTTC.

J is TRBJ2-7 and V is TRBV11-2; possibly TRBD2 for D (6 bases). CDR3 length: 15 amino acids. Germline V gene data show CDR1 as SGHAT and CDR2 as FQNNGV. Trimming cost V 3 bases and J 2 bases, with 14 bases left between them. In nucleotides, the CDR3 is TGTGCCAGCAGCTTTGCAGGGAGGATCACCTACGAGCAGTACTTC. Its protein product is CASSFAGRITYEQYF.

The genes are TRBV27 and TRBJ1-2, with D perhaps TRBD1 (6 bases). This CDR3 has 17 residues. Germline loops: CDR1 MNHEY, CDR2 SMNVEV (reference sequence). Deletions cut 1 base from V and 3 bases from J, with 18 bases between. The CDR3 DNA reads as TGTGCCAGCAGTTTATGGGGGCAGAGCAGGGTAGACTATGGCTACACCTTC. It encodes CASSLWGQSRVDYGYTF.

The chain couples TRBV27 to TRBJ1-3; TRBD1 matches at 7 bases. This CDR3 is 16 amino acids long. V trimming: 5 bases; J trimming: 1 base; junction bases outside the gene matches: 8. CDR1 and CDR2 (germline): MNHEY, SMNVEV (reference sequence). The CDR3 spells CASSPYPRGSGNTIYF. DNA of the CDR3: TGTGCCAGCAGTCCCTACCCCAGGGGGTCTGGAAACACCATATATTTT.

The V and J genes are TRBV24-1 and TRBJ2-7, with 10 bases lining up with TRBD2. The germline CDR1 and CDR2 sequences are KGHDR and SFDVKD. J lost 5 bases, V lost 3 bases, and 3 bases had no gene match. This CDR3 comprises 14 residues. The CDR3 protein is CATSDLGTSDEQYF. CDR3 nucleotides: TGTGCCACCAGTGATCTCGGGACTAGCGACGAGCAGTACTTC.